These T cell receptor beta chains were read from a single sample in a study of cytomegalovirus exposure and HLA in healthy donors. Sequencing used immunoSEQ multiplex PCR; TCRdb keeps in-frame clones, though not all of them. There are 130,000 to 150,000 clones in the sample; roughly 80% occur only once, and 6.5% to 8.5% lies in the top ten. Sequenced material: PBMCs. The receptors derive from a woman in her 40s in good health and CMV-seropositive. Each CDR3 is given with its conserved first and last residue. A D gene is named only where the DNA matches it firmly. Where a row states a size, it is once, few, many or the class of an expanded clone; other rows omit it.

d_gene: TRBD2
v_gene: TRBV6-5
abundance: NA
j_gene: TRBJ2-3
CDR3aa: CASSPIAGLGDTQYF
CDR3nt: TGTGCCAGCAGCCCTATAGCGGGGTTGGGGGATACGCAGTATTTT

d_gene: TRBD1
v_gene: TRBV19
abundance: NA
j_gene: TRBJ2-5
CDR3aa: CASTDRGAGGETQYF
CDR3nt: TGTGCCAGTACCGACAGGGGTGCAGGAGGAGAGACCCAGTACTTC

d_gene: TRBD2
v_gene: TRBV5-1
abundance: NA
j_gene: TRBJ2-5
CDR3aa: CASSFGLAGGQETQYF
CDR3nt: TGCGCCAGCAGCTTCGGACTAGCGGGGGGTCAAGAGACCCAGTACTTC

d_gene: NA
v_gene: TRBV21-1
abundance: NA
j_gene: TRBJ1-3
CDR3aa: CASSKKRELSGNTIYF
CDR3nt: TGTGCCAGCAGCAAAAAGAGGGAACTCTCTGGAAACACCATATATTTT

d_gene: TRBD1
v_gene: TRBV11-2
abundance: NA
j_gene: TRBJ2-7
CDR3aa: CASRRTGSYEQYF
CDR3nt: TGTGCCAGCAGGAGGACAGGGTCCTACGAGCAGTACTTC

d_gene: TRBD1
v_gene: TRBV5-1
abundance: NA
j_gene: TRBJ2-7
CDR3aa: CASRPRTGAYEQYF
CDR3nt: TGCGCCAGCAGACCTCGGACAGGGGCCTACGAGCAGTACTTC

d_gene: NA
v_gene: TRBV28
abundance: NA
j_gene: TRBJ1-1
CDR3aa: CASSPPGGATLQHAFF
CDR3nt: TGTGCCAGCAGCCCACCTGGGGGGGCAACACTCCAGCACGCTTTCTTT

d_gene: NA
v_gene: TRBV30
abundance: NA
j_gene: TRBJ1-2
CDR3aa: CAWSPATNHYGYTF
CDR3nt: TGTGCCTGGAGCCCGGCGACAAACCACTATGGCTACACCTTC

d_gene: NA
v_gene: TRBV5-1
abundance: NA
j_gene: TRBJ1-4
CDR3aa: CASSDGTNTEGEKLFF
CDR3nt: TGCGCCAGCAGCGATGGGACAAACACCGAGGGTGAAAAACTGTTTTTT

d_gene: NA
v_gene: TRBV30
abundance: few
j_gene: TRBJ1-1
CDR3aa: CAWSVQREAFF
CDR3nt: TGTGCCTGGAGTGTACAGCGGGAAGCTTTCTTT

d_gene: NA
v_gene: TRBV5-1
abundance: once
j_gene: TRBJ2-1
CDR3aa: CASSYGSGESYNEQFF
CDR3nt: TGCGCCAGCAGCTATGGTTCAGGGGAGTCCTACAATGAGCAGTTCTTC

d_gene: NA
v_gene: TRBV6-6
abundance: NA
j_gene: TRBJ1-2
CDR3aa: CASSYLAAGGSYTF
CDR3nt: TGTGCCAGCAGTTACTTGGCGGCGGGTGGCAGCTACACCTTC

d_gene: TRBD1
v_gene: TRBV4-1
abundance: NA
j_gene: TRBJ1-2
CDR3aa: CASSQDRTGGNYGYTF
CDR3nt: TGCGCCAGCAGCCAAGATAGGACAGGGGGGAACTATGGCTACACCTTC

d_gene: TRBD2
v_gene: TRBV19
abundance: NA
j_gene: TRBJ2-3
CDR3aa: CASTPEGLALPSTDTQYF
CDR3nt: TGTGCCAGTACCCCTGAGGGACTAGCTCTTCCTAGCACAGATACGCAGTATTTT

d_gene: TRBD1
v_gene: TRBV6-5
abundance: NA
j_gene: TRBJ1-2
CDR3aa: CASSKGQGANYGYTF
CDR3nt: TGTGCCAGCAGTAAGGGACAGGGGGCCAACTATGGCTACACCTTC

d_gene: NA
v_gene: TRBV4-1
abundance: NA
j_gene: TRBJ1-5
CDR3aa: CASSQEMGSNQPQHF
CDR3nt: TGCGCCAGCAGCCAAGAGATGGGCAGCAATCAGCCCCAGCATTTT

d_gene: NA
v_gene: TRBV9
abundance: NA
j_gene: TRBJ1-1
CDR3aa: CASSVAGSGTEAFF
CDR3nt: TGTGCCAGCAGCGTAGCGGGGTCGGGTACTGAAGCTTTCTTT

d_gene: NA
v_gene: TRBV5-5
abundance: NA
j_gene: TRBJ1-6
CDR3aa: CASSLPDRYNSPLHF
CDR3nt: TGTGCCAGCAGCTTGCCGGACAGATATAATTCACCCCTCCACTTT

d_gene: NA
v_gene: TRBV10-3
abundance: NA
j_gene: TRBJ2-1
CDR3aa: CAISESGGSHNEQFF
CDR3nt: TGTGCCATCAGTGAGTCTGGGGGGAGCCACAATGAGCAGTTCTTC

d_gene: NA
v_gene: TRBV7-9
abundance: NA
j_gene: TRBJ1-3
CDR3aa: CSSSSEQGNTIYF
CDR3nt: TGTTCCAGCAGCTCAGAACAGGGAAACACCATATATTTT

d_gene: TRBD1
v_gene: TRBV2
abundance: NA
j_gene: TRBJ2-2
CDR3aa: CASSGDRAKHGELFF
CDR3nt: TGTGCCAGCAGTGGGGACAGGGCAAAGCACGGGGAGCTGTTTTTT

d_gene: NA
v_gene: TRBV7-2
abundance: NA
j_gene: TRBJ1-6
CDR3aa: CASSLEGLNSPLHF
CDR3nt: TGTGCCAGCAGCTTAGAGGGGCTCAATTCACCCCTCCACTTT

d_gene: NA
v_gene: TRBV2
abundance: NA
j_gene: TRBJ2-7
CDR3aa: CASNRDNYEQYF
CDR3nt: TGTGCCAGCAACCGGGACAACTACGAGCAGTACTTC

d_gene: NA
v_gene: TRBV12-2
abundance: NA
j_gene: TRBJ1-2
CDR3aa: CASRLRRQGYYGYTF
CDR3nt: TGTGCAAGTCGCTTACGGAGACAGGGTTATTATGGCTACACCTTC

d_gene: NA
v_gene: TRBV5-3
abundance: NA
j_gene: TRBJ1-3
CDR3aa: CARSPPGDGNTIYF
CDR3nt: TGTGCCAGAAGCCCGCCAGGGGATGGAAACACCATATATTTT

d_gene: NA
v_gene: TRBV6-5
abundance: few
j_gene: TRBJ2-5
CDR3aa: CASKYRVEETQYF
CDR3nt: TGTGCCAGCAAGTACCGGGTTGAGGAGACCCAGTACTTC

d_gene: NA
v_gene: TRBV28
abundance: NA
j_gene: TRBJ1-1
CDR3aa: CASDPYRAVNTEAFF
CDR3nt: TGTGCCAGCGATCCTTACAGGGCTGTGAACACTGAAGCTTTCTTT

d_gene: NA
v_gene: TRBV5-1
abundance: NA
j_gene: TRBJ2-7
CDR3aa: CASSPGTNTDEQYF
CDR3nt: TGCGCCAGCAGTCCCGGGACAAATACCGACGAGCAGTACTTC

d_gene: TRBD1
v_gene: TRBV6-1
abundance: NA
j_gene: TRBJ1-5
CDR3aa: CASSRDRGLGQPQHF
CDR3nt: TGTGCCAGCAGTAGAGACAGGGGGCTCGGTCAGCCCCAGCATTTT

d_gene: TRBD1
v_gene: TRBV19
abundance: NA
j_gene: TRBJ1-5
CDR3aa: CASSVDRGVQPQHF
CDR3nt: TGTGCCAGTAGTGTAGACAGGGGGGTTCAACCCCAGCATTTT

d_gene: TRBD2
v_gene: TRBV19
abundance: NA
j_gene: TRBJ2-1
CDR3aa: CASHHRVAGGNNEQFF
CDR3nt: TGTGCCAGTCACCACAGGGTAGCGGGGGGCAACAATGAGCAGTTCTTC

d_gene: NA
v_gene: TRBV4-1
abundance: NA
j_gene: TRBJ2-6
CDR3aa: CASSIEGGLGSGANVLTF
CDR3nt: TGCGCCAGCAGCATAGAAGGGGGTCTTGGCTCAGGGGCCAACGTCCTGACTTTC

d_gene: TRBD1
v_gene: TRBV7-3
abundance: few
j_gene: TRBJ2-1
CDR3aa: CASSLYPQGANEQFF
CDR3nt: TGTGCCAGCAGCTTATACCCGCAGGGGGCAAATGAGCAGTTCTTC

d_gene: NA
v_gene: TRBV7-2
abundance: NA
j_gene: TRBJ1-1
CDR3aa: CASSFHGQTNTEAFF
CDR3nt: TGTGCCAGCAGCTTTCACGGACAAACGAACACTGAAGCTTTCTTT

d_gene: TRBD2
v_gene: TRBV6-1
abundance: NA
j_gene: TRBJ2-5
CDR3aa: CASRIAGGQETQYF
CDR3nt: TGTGCCAGCAGGATAGCGGGGGGGCAAGAGACCCAGTACTTC

d_gene: TRBD2
v_gene: TRBV10-2
abundance: once
j_gene: TRBJ2-1
CDR3aa: CASSGLGLGNEQFF
CDR3nt: TGCGCCAGCAGTGGGTTGGGACTAGGCAATGAGCAGTTCTTC

d_gene: TRBD1
v_gene: TRBV19
abundance: NA
j_gene: TRBJ1-5
CDR3aa: CASSITGGGDSNQPQHF
CDR3nt: TGTGCCAGTAGTATCACAGGGGGGGGTGATAGCAATCAGCCCCAGCATTTT

d_gene: NA
v_gene: TRBV7-2
abundance: NA
j_gene: TRBJ1-1
CDR3aa: CASSLWQGRTEAFF
CDR3nt: TGTGCCAGCAGCTTATGGCAGGGGCGCACTGAAGCTTTCTTT

d_gene: TRBD1
v_gene: TRBV9
abundance: NA
j_gene: TRBJ1-1
CDR3aa: CASSVQGQGSTEAFF
CDR3nt: TGTGCCAGCAGCGTTCAGGGACAGGGAAGCACTGAAGCTTTCTTT

d_gene: TRBD1
v_gene: TRBV7-9
abundance: NA
j_gene: TRBJ1-4
CDR3aa: CASSLAQGAEAEKLFF
CDR3nt: TGTGCCAGCAGCTTAGCGCAGGGGGCCGAGGCGGAAAAACTGTTTTTT

d_gene: NA
v_gene: TRBV19
abundance: NA
j_gene: TRBJ1-5
CDR3aa: CASSIGQLNQPQHF
CDR3nt: TGTGCCAGTAGTATCGGACAGCTAAATCAGCCCCAGCATTTT

d_gene: TRBD2
v_gene: TRBV27
abundance: NA
j_gene: TRBJ2-7
CDR3aa: CASSLDGRGGLYEQYF
CDR3nt: TGTGCCAGCAGTTTGGATGGGCGGGGGGGCCTCTACGAGCAGTACTTC

d_gene: TRBD1
v_gene: TRBV10-3
abundance: NA
j_gene: TRBJ1-2
CDR3aa: CAISSSGGLWDGYTF
CDR3nt: TGTGCCATCAGTTCTTCAGGGGGCCTTTGGGATGGCTACACCTTC

d_gene: TRBD1
v_gene: TRBV18
abundance: few
j_gene: TRBJ1-1
CDR3aa: CASSPSTGTGRAFF
CDR3nt: TGTGCCAGCTCACCTTCCACCGGGACAGGGAGGGCTTTCTTT

d_gene: NA
v_gene: TRBV19
abundance: once
j_gene: TRBJ2-2
CDR3aa: CASTIGGELFF
CDR3nt: TGTGCCAGTACTATCGGCGGGGAGCTGTTTTTT

d_gene: NA
v_gene: TRBV7-7
abundance: few
j_gene: TRBJ1-2
CDR3aa: CASSKRRDSGEGDYGYTF
CDR3nt: TGTGCCAGCAGCAAACGCCGAGACTCAGGGGAAGGGGACTATGGCTACACCTTC

d_gene: TRBD1
v_gene: TRBV6-5
abundance: NA
j_gene: TRBJ2-3
CDR3aa: CASRPDRGLGDTQYF
CDR3nt: TGTGCCAGCAGACCGGACAGGGGGCTCGGAGATACGCAGTATTTT

d_gene: TRBD1
v_gene: TRBV19
abundance: NA
j_gene: TRBJ2-2
CDR3aa: CASSIRTGGRIGELFF
CDR3nt: TGTGCCAGTAGTATAAGGACAGGGGGTAGAATCGGGGAGCTGTTTTTT

d_gene: TRBD1
v_gene: TRBV11-3
abundance: NA
j_gene: TRBJ2-2
CDR3aa: CASSPRQGTGELFF
CDR3nt: TGTGCCAGCAGCCCACGACAGGGGACCGGGGAGCTGTTTTTT

d_gene: TRBD1
v_gene: TRBV6-6
abundance: NA
j_gene: TRBJ1-2
CDR3aa: CASRTGGYGYTF
CDR3nt: TGTGCCAGCAGGACAGGGGGCTATGGCTACACCTTC

d_gene: NA
v_gene: TRBV5-1
abundance: NA
j_gene: TRBJ1-1
CDR3aa: CASSLGNMNTEAFF
CDR3nt: TGCGCCAGCAGCTTGGGAAACATGAACACTGAAGCTTTCTTT

d_gene: NA
v_gene: TRBV10-3
abundance: few
j_gene: TRBJ1-4
CDR3aa: CATQGADEKLFF
CDR3nt: TGTGCCACCCAAGGGGCAGATGAAAAACTGTTTTTT

d_gene: TRBD1
v_gene: TRBV11-2
abundance: few
j_gene: TRBJ2-1
CDR3aa: CASSTPGQGVNEQFF
CDR3nt: TGTGCCAGCAGCACACCGGGACAGGGGGTCAATGAGCAGTTCTTC

d_gene: NA
v_gene: TRBV5-6
abundance: NA
j_gene: TRBJ1-4
CDR3aa: CASSLDFGTEGEKLFF
CDR3nt: TGTGCCAGCAGCTTGGATTTCGGGACGGAGGGGGAAAAACTGTTTTTT

d_gene: TRBD2
v_gene: TRBV6-5
abundance: NA
j_gene: TRBJ2-7
CDR3aa: CASSYIGLAGFHEQYF
CDR3nt: TGTGCCAGCAGTTATATCGGACTAGCGGGGTTCCACGAGCAGTACTTC

d_gene: NA
v_gene: TRBV11-2
abundance: NA
j_gene: TRBJ1-3
CDR3aa: CASSYRERTGNTIYF
CDR3nt: TGTGCCAGCAGCTACAGGGAAAGGACTGGAAACACCATATATTTT

d_gene: TRBD2
v_gene: TRBV7-9
abundance: few
j_gene: TRBJ2-3
CDR3aa: CASSLVGQAGAVDTQYF
CDR3nt: TGTGCCAGCAGCTTAGTCGGACAAGCGGGGGCGGTAGATACGCAGTATTTT